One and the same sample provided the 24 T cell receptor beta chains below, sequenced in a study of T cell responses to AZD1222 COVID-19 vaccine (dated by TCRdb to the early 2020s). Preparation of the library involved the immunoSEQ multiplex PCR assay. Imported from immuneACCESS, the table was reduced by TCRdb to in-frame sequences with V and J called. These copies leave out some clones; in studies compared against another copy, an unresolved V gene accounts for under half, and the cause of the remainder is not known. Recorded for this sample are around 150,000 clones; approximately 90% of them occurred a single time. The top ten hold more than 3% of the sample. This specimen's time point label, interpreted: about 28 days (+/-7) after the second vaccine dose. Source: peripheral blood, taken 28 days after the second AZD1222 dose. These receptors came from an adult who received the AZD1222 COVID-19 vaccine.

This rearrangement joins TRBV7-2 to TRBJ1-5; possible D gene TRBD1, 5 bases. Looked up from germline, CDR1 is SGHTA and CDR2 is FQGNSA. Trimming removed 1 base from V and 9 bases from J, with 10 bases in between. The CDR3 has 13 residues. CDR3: CASSLVGEGPQHF. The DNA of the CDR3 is TGTGCCAGCAGCTTAGTAGGGGAAGGGCCCCAGCATTTT. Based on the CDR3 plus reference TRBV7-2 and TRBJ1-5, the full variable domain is GAGVSQSPSNKVTEKGKDVELRCDPISGHTALYWYRQSLGQGLEFLIYFQGNSAPDKSGLPSDRFSAERTGGSVSTLTIQRTQQEDSAVYLCASSLVGEGPQHFGDGTRLSIL.

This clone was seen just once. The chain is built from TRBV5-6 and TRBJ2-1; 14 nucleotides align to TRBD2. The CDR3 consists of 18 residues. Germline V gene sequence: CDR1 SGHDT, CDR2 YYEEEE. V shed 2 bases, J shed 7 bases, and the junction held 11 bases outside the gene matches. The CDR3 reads CASSFGGLGLAGVNEQFF. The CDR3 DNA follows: TGTGCCAGCAGCTTTGGGGGGCTGGGACTAGCGGGAGTAAATGAGCAGTTCTTC.

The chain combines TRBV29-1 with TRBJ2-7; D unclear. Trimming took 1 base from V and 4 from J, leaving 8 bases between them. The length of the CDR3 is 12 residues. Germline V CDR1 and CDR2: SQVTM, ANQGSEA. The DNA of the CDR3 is TGCAGCGTTGAAGCGACCCCATACGAGCAGTACTTC. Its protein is CSVEATPYEQYF.

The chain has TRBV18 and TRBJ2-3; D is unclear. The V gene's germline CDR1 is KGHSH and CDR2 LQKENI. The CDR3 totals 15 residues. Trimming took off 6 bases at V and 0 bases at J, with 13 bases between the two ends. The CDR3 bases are TGTGCCAGCTCCCCGAAGGTCGATAGCACAGATACGCAGTATTTT. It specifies CASSPKVDSTDTQYF.

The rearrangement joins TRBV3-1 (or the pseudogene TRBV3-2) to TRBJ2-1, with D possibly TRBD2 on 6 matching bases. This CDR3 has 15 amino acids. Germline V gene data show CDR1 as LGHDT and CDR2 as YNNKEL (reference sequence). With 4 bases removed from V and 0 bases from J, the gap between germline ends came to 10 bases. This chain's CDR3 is CASSPSVNSYNEQFF. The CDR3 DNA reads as TGTGCCAGCAGCCCTAGCGTGAACTCCTACAATGAGCAGTTCTTC.

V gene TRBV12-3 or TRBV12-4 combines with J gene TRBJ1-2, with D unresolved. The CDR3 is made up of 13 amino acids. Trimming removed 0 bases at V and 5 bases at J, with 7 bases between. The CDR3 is CASSLASQYGYTF. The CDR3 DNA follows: TGTGCCAGCAGTTTAGCAAGCCAGTATGGCTACACCTTC.

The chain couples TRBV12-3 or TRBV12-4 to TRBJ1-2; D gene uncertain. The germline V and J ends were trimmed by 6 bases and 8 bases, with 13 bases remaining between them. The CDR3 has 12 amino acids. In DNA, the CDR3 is TGTGCCAGCAGGGATTTCAAGGTCGGCTACACCTTC. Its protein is CASRDFKVGYTF.

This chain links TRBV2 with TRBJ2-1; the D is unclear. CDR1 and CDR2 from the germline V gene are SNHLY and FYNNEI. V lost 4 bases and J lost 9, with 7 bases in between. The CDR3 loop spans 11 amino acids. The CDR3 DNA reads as TGTGCCAGCAGTGCGGGTAGTGAGCAGTTCTTC. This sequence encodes CASSAGSEQFF.

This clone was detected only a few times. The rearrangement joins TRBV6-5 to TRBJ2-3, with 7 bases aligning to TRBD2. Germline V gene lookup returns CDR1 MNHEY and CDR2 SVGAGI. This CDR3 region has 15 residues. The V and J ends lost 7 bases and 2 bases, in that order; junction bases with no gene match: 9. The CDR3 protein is CASTSGSEVTDTQYF. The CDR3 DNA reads TGTGCCAGCACTAGCGGATCTGAGGTCACAGATACGCAGTATTTT.

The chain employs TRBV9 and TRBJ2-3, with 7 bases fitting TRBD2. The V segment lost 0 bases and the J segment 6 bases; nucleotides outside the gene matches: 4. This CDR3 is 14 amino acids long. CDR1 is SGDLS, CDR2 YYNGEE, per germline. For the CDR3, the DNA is TGTGCCAGCAGCGTAGGGGGTAGCGGGGATACGCAGTATTTT. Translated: CASSVGGSGDTQYF. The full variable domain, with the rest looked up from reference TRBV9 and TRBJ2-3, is DSGVTQTPKHLITATGQRVTLRCSPRSGDLSVYWYQQSLDQGLQFLIQYYNGEERAKGNILERFSAQQFPDLHSELNLSSLELGDSALYFCASSVGGSGDTQYFGPGTRLTVL.

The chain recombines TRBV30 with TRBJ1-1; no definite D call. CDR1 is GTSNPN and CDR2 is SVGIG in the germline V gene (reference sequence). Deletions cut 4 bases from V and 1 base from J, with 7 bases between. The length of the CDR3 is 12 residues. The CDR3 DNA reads TGTGCCTGGAAACAGAAGAACACTGAAGCTTTCTTT. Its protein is CAWKQKNTEAFF.

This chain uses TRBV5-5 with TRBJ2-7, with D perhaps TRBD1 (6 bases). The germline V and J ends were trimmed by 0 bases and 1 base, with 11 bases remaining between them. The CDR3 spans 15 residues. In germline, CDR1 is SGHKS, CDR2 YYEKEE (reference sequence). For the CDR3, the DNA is TGTGCCAGCAGCTTGGCCGGGGACACATCCTACGAGCAGTACTTC. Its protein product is CASSLAGDTSYEQYF.

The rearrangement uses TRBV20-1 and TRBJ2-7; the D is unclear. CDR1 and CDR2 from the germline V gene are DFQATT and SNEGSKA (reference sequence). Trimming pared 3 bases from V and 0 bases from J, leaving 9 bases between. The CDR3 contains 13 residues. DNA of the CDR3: TGCAGTGCTAGTGGTGGTTCCTCCTACGAGCAGTACTTC. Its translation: CSASGGSSYEQYF.

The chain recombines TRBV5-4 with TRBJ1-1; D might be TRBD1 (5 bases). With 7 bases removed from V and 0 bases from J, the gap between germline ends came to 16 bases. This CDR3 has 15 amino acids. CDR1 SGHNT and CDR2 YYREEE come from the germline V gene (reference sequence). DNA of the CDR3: TGTGCCAGCCGCGGGGGAGGGGCTTTGAACACTGAAGCTTTCTTT. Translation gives CASRGGGALNTEAFF.

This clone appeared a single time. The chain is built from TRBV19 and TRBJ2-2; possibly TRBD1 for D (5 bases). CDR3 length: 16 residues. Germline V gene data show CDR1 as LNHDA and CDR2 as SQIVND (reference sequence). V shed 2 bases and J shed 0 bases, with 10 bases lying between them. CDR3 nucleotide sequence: TGTGCCAGTAGTATAAGGGCCAGGGCGAACACCGGGGAGCTGTTTTTT. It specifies CASSIRARANTGELFF.

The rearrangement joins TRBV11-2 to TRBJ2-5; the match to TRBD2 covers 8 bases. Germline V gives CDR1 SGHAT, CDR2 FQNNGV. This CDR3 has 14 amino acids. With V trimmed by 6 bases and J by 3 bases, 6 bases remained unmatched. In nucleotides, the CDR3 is TGTGCCAGCAGGCTGGGACTAGATAAAGAGACCCAGTACTTC. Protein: CASRLGLDKETQYF. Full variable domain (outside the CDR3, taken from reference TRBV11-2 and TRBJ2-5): EAGVAQSPRYKIIEKRQSVAFWCNPISGHATLYWYQQILGQGPKLLIQFQNNGVVDDSQLPKDRFSAERLKGVDSTLKIQPAKLEDSAVYLCASRLGLDKETQYFGPGTRLLVL.

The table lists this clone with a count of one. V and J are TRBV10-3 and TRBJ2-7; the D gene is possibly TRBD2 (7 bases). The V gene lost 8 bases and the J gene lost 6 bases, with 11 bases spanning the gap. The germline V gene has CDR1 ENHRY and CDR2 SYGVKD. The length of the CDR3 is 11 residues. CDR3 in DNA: TGTGCCATCGGGGGGGCAGGCGAGCAGTACTTC. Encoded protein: CAIGGAGEQYF.

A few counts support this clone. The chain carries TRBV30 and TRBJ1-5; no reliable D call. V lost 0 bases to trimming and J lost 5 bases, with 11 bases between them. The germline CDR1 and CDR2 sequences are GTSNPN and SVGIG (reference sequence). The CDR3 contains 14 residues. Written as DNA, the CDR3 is TGTGCCTGGAGTGTTAAAGGTTTTGATCAGCCCCAGCATTTT. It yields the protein CAWSVKGFDQPQHF. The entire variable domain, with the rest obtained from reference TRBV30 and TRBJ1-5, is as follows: SQTIHQWPATLVQPVGSPLSLECTVEGTSNPNLYWYRQAAGRGLQLLFYSVGIGQISSEVPQNLSASRPQDRQFILSSKKLLLSDSGFYLCAWSVKGFDQPQHFGDGTRLSIL.

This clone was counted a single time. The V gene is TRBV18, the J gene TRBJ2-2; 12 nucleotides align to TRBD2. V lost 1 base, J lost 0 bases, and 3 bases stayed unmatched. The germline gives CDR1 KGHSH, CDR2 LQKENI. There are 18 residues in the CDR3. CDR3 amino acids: CASSPRASGRANTGELFF. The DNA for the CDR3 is TGTGCCAGCTCACCACGGGCTAGCGGGAGGGCGAACACCGGGGAGCTGTTTTTT.

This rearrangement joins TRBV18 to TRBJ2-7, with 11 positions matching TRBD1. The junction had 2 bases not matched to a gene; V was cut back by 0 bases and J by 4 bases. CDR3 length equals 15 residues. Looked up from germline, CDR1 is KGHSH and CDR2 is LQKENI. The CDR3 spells CASSPPDRGPYEQYF. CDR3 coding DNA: TGTGCCAGCTCACCACCGGACAGGGGGCCTTACGAGCAGTACTTC.

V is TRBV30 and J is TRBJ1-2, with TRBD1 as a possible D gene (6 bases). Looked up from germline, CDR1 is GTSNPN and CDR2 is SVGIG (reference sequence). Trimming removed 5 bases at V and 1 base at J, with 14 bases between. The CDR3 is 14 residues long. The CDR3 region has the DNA TGTGCCTGGGGAAACAGGGTAGGTAACTATGGCTACACCTTC. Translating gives CAWGNRVGNYGYTF.

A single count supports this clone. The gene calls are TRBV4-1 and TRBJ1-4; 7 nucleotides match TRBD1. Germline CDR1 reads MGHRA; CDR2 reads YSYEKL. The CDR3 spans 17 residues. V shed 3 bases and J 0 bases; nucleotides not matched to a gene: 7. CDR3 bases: TGCGCCAGCAGCCAGGCCCGGGACAGAGCAACTAATGAAAAACTGTTTTTT. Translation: CASSQARDRATNEKLFF.

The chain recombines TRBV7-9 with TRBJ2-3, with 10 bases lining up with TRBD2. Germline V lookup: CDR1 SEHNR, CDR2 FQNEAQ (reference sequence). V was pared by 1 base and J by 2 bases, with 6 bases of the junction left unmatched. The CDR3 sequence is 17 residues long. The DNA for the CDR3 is TGTGCCAGCAGCTTAGGACTAGCGGGTTCCTACACAGATACGCAGTATTTT. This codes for CASSLGLAGSYTDTQYF.

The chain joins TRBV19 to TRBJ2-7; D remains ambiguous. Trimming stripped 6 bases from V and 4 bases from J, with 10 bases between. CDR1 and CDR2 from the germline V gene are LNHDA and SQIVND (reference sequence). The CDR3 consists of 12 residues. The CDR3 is CASRGALYEQYF. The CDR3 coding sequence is TGTGCCAGTAGAGGCGCCTTATACGAGCAGTACTTC.